This TCR beta chain was profiled in a study of blood T cell repertoires in COVID-19. Whole-study context: COVID-19 samples collected from the United States, Italy and Spain covered acute and convalescent phases. Nucleic acid was either cDNA or gDNA, and it came from T cells, B-cell-depleted T cells, or PBMCs.

Authors' analysis steps: Amplification of reference gene primers provided the estimated nucleated cell counts. Profiling relied on immunoSEQ multiplex PCR, and the TCRdb table lists in-frame clones only, not all of them. The D gene and trimming were derived from the DNA, and the V and J assignments and clone size from that table. In the table there are roughly 250,000 clones, 75% to 95% of which are singletons. The sequence derives from a person between 18 and 35 years old with COVID-19, enrolled during active disease. Material: peripheral blood.

CDR3 region: CASSTWTGGPYEQYF. CDR3 in DNA: TGCGCCAGCAGCACCTGGACAGGGGGCCCTTACGAGCAGTACTTC. V usage is TRBV5-1 and J usage is TRBJ2-7; 11 bases map to TRBD1. V trimming: 4 bases; J trimming: 4 bases; junction bases outside the gene matches: 7. CDR3 size: 15 residues. The germline gives CDR1 SGHRS, CDR2 YFSETQ.